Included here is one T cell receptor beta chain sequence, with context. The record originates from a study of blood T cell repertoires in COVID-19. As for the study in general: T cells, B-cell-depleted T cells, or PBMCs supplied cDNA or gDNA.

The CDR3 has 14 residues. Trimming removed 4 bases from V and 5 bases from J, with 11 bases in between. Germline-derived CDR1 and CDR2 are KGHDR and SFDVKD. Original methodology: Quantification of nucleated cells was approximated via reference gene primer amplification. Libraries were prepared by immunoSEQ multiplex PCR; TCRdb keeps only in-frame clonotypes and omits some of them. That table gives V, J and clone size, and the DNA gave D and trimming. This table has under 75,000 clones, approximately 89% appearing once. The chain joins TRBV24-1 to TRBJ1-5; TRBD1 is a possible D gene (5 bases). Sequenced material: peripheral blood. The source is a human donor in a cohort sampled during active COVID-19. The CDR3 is CATSDTGTDQPQHF. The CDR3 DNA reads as TGTGCCACCAGTGACACAGGCACCGATCAGCCCCAGCATTTT.